Listed here is a single T cell receptor (beta chain). The record originates from a study of blood T cell repertoires in COVID-19. The germline gives CDR1 MDHEN, CDR2 SYDVKM. The CDR3 totals 14 residues. The V gene end was trimmed by 3 bases and the J gene end by 6 bases; junction bases not matched to a gene: 7. This table comes from immunoSEQ multiplex PCR, and its TCRdb copy is limited to in-frame clones, with some not included. The sample contains around 250,000 clones, 80% to 95% of which appear only once. This clonotype originated in a man aged 35-49 years who had been exposed to COVID-19. Material: PBMCs or T cells enriched from blood (not recorded which). The V call is TRBV28, the J call TRBJ1-1; TRBD1 matches 7 bases. This CDR3 is CASSLLTGAAEAFF. In DNA form, the CDR3 reads TGTGCCAGCAGTTTGCTAACAGGGGCCGCTGAAGCTTTCTTT.